Sequencing of this T cell receptor (beta chain) was carried out in a study of blood T cell repertoires in COVID-19. The wider study: Donors in the United States, Italy and Spain gave samples during acute or convalescent COVID-19. T cells, B-cell-depleted T cells, or PBMCs provided the cDNA or gDNA that served as material.

Produced via immunoSEQ multiplex PCR; TCRdb's table is partial and in-frame only. The sample lists more than 150,000 clones, around 80% occurring once. V lost 8 bases, J lost 5 bases, and 12 bases stayed unmatched. CDR1 and CDR2 from the germline V gene are MGHDK and SYGVNS. This CDR3 has 16 amino acids. The rearrangement links TRBV25-1 to TRBJ2-5; 12 bases fit TRBD1. The sequenced sample consisted of peripheral blood. This receptor was obtained from a woman over 75 with active or convalescent COVID-19. Written as DNA, the CDR3 is TGTGCCAGCTCCCCTGGGGGACAGGGGGCCGGGGAGACCCAGTACTTC. It yields the protein CASSPGGQGAGETQYF.